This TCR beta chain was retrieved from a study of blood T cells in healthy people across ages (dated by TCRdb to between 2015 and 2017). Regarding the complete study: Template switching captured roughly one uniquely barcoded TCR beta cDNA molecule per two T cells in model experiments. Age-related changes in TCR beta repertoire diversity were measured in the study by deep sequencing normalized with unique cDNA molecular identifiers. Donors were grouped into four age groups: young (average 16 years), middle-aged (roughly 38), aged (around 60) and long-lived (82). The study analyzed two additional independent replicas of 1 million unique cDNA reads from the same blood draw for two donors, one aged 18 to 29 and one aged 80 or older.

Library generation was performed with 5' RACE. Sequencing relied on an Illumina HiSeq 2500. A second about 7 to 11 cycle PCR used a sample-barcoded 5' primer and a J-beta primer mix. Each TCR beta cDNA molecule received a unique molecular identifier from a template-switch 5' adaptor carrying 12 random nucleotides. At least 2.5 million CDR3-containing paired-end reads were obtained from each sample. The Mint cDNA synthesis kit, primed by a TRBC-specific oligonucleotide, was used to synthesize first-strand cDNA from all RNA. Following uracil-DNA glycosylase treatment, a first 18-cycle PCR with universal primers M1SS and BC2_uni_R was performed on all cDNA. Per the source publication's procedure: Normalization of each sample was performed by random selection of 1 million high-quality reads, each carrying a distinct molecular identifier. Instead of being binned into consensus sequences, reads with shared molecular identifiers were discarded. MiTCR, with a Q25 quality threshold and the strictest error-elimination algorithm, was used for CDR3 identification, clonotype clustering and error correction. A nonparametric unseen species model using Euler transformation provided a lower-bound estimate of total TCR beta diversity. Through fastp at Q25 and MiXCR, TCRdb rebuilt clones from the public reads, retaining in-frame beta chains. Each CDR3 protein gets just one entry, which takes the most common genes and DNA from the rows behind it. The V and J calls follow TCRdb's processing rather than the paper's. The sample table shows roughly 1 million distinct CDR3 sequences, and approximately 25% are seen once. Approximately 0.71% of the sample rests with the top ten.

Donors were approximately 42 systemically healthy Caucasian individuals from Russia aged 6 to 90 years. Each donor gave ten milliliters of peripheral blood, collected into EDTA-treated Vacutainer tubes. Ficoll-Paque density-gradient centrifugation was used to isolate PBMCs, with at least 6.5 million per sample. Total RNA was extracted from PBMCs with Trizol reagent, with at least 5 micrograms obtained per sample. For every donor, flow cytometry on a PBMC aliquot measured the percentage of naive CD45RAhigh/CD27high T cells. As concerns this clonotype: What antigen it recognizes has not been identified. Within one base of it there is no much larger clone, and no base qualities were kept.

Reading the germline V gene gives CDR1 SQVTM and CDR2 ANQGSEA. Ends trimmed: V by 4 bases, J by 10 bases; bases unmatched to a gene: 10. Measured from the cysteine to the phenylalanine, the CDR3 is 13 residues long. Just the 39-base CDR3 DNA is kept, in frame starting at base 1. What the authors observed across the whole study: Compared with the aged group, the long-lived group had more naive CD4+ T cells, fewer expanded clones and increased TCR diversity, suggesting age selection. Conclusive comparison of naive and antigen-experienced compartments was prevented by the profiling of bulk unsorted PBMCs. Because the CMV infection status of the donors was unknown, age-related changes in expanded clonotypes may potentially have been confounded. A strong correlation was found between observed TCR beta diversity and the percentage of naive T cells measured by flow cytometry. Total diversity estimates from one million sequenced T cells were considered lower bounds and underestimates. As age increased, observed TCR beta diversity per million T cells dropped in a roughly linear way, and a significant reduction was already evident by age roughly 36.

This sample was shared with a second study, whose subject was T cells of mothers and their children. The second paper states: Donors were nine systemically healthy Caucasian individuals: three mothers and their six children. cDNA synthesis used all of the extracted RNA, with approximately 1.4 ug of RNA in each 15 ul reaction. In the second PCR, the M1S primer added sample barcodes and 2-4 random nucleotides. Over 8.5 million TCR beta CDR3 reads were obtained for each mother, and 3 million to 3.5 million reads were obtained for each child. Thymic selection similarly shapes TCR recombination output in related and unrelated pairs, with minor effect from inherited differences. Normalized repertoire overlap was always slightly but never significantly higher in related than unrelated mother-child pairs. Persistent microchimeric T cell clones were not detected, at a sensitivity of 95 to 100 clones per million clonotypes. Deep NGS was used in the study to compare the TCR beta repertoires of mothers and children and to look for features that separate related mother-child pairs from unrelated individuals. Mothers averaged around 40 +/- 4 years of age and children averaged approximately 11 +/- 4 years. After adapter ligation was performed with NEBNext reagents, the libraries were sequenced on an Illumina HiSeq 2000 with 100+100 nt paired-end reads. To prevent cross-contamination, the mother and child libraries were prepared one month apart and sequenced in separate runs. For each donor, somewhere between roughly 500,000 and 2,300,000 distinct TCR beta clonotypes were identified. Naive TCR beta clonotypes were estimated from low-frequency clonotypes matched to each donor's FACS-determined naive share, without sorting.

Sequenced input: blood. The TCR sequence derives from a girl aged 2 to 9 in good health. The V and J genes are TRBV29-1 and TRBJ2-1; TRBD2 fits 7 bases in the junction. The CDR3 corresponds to CSVGPSGGYEQFF. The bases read TGCAGCGTTGGGCCTTCGGGGGGATACGAGCAGTTCTTC.